Given below is one TCR beta chain in context. Time point indicated: pre-treatment baseline. The sample belongs to a study of blood T cell dynamics during melanoma immunotherapy. The protocol was immunoSEQ multiplex PCR, while the TCRdb copy is restricted to in-frame clones and leaves out a portion. In the table there are more than 8,000 clones, 70% to 85% of which are singletons. The V gene's germline CDR1 is GTSNPN and CDR2 SVGIG (reference sequence). The V segment lost 2 bases and the J segment 4 bases; nucleotides outside the gene matches: 14. There are 17 residues in the CDR3. The receptor comes from a human donor with melanoma. This chain uses TRBV30 with TRBJ2-5; 9 nucleotides match TRBD1. Sequencing used blood, obtained from a patient treated with checkpoint blockade. The CDR3 nucleotides are TGTGCCTGGAGTCGCAAAACTCCGGGACAGGGTGCAGAGACCCAGTACTTC. It is translated as CAWSRKTPGQGAETQYF.